The clone carrying this T cell receptor (beta chain) has just one count. One end of the junction is discordant with germline, which a read error may explain. Profiling relied on immunoSEQ multiplex PCR, and the TCRdb table lists in-frame clones only, not all of them. The table includes approximately 100,000 clones, 85% detected once. The data were taken from a study of blood T cell repertoires in COVID-19. For the study at large: Sites in the United States, Italy and Spain provided acute and convalescent COVID-19 samples. T cells, B-cell-depleted T cells, or PBMCs supplied cDNA or gDNA.

The CDR3 covers 12 residues. Per germline, CDR1 SGHRS and CDR2 YFSETQ. The material sequenced was peripheral blood. The source of this sequence is a man older than 75 with acute or convalescent COVID-19. The V call is TRBV5-1, the J call TRBJ1-1; tentatively, D is TRBD1 (6 bases). CDR3 bases: TGCGCCAGCAGCCCGGACAGCACACCTATCTCCTTT. Amino acid sequence: CASSPDSTPISF.